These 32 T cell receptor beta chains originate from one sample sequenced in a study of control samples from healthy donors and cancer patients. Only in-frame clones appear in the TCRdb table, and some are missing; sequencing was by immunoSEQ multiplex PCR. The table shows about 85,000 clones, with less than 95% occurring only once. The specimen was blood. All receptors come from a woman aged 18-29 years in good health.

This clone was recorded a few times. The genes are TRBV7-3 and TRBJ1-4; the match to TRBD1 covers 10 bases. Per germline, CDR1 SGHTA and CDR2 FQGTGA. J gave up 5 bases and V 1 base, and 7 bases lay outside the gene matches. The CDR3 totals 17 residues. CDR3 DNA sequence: TGTGCCAGCAGCTTAATGGCTCCGGGACAGGGGAATGAAAAACTGTTTTTT. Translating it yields CASSLMAPGQGNEKLFF. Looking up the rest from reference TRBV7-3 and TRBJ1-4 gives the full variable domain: GAGVSQTPSNKVTEKGKYVELRCDPISGHTALYWYRQSLGQGPEFLIYFQGTGAADDSGLPNDRFFAVRPEGSVSTLKIQRTERGDSAVYLCASSLMAPGQGNEKLFFGSGTQLSVL.

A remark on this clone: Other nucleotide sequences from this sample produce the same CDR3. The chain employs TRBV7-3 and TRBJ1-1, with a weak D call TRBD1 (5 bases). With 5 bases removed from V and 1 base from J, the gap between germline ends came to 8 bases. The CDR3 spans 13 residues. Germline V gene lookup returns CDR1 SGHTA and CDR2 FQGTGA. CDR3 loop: CASSRGRNTEAFF. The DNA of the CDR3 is TGTGCCAGCAGCCGGGGGAGGAACACTGAAGCTTTCTTT.

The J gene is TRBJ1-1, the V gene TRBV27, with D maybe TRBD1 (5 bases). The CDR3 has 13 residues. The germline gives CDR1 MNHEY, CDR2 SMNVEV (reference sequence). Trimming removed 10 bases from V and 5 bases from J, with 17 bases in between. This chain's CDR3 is CATGRASGTEAFF. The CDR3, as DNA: TGTGCCACCGGCAGGGCATCCGGAACTGAAGCTTTCTTT.

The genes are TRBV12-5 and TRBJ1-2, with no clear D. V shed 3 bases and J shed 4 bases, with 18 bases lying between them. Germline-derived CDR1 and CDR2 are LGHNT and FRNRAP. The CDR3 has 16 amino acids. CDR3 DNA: TGTGCTAGTGGTTTAATCGGTATGACACTCTCCTATGGCTACACCTTC. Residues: CASGLIGMTLSYGYTF.

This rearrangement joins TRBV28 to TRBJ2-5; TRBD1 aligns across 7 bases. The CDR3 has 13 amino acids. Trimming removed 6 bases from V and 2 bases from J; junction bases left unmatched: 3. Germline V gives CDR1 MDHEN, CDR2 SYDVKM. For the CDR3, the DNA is TGTGCCAGCAGCCAACAGGGGCAAGAGACCCAGTACTTC. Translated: CASSQQGQETQYF.

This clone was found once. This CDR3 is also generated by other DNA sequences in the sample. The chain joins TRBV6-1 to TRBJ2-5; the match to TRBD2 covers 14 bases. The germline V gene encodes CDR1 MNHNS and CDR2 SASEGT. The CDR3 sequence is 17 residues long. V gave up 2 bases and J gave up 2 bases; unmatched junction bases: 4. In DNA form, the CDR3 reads TGTGCCAGCAGTGAATCCGGGACTAGCGGGGGTCAAGAGACCCAGTACTTC. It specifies CASSESGTSGGQETQYF.

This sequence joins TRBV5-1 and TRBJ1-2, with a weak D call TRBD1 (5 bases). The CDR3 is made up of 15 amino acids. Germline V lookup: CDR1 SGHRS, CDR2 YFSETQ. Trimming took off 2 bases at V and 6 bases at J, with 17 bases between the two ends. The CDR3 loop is CASSFAPGDVNGYTF. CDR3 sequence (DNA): TGCGCCAGCAGCTTCGCACCGGGGGACGTTAATGGCTACACCTTC.

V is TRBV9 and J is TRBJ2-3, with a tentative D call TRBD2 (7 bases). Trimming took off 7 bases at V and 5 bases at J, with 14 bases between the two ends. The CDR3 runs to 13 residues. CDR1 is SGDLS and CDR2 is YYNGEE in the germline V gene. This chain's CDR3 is CASARGPLDTQYF. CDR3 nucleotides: TGTGCCAGCGCGCGGGGGCCGCTAGATACGCAGTATTTT.

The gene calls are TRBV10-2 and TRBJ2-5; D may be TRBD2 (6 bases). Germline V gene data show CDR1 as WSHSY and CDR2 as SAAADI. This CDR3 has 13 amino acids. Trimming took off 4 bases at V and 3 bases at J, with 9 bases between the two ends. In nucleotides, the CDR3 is TGCGCCAGCAGTGCGACTAGTAAAGAGACCCAGTACTTC. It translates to CASSATSKETQYF.

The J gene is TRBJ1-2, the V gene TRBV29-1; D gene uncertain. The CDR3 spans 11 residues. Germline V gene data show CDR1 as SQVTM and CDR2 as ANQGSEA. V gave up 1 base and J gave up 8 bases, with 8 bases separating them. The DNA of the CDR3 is TGCAGCGTTGAAGTATCCAGGGGCTACACCTTC. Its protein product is CSVEVSRGYTF.

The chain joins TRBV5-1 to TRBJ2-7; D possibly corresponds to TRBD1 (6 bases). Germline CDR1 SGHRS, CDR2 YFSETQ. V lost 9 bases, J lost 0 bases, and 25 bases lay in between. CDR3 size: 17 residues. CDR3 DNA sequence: TGCGCCAACCAGCCCGGAACAGGGTACCCCCTCTCCTACGAGCAGTACTTC. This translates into CANQPGTGYPLSYEQYF.

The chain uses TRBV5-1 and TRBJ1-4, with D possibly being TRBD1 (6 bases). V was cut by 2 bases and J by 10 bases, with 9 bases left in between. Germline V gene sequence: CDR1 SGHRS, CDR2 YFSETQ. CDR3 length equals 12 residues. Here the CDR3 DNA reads TGCGCCAGCAGCTTAGACAGGACAAAACTGTTTTTT. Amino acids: CASSLDRTKLFF. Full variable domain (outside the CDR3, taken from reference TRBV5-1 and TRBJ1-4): KAGVTQTPRYLIKTRGQQVTLSCSPISGHRSVSWYQQTPGQGLQFLFEYFSETQRNKGNFPGRFSGRQFSNSRSEMNVSTLELGDSALYLCASSLDRTKLFFGSGTQLSVL.

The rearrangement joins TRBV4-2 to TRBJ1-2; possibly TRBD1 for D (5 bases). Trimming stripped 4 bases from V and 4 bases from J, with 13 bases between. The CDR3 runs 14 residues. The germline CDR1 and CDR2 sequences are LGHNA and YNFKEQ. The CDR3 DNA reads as TGTGCCAGCAGCCGGGACCCGGAGGGCTATGGCTACACCTTC. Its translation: CASSRDPEGYGYTF.

This CDR3 is CATSRARGSGANVLTF. DNA of the CDR3: TGTGCCACCAGCAGGGCTAGGGGTTCCGGGGCCAACGTCCTGACTTTC. The J gene is TRBJ2-6, the V gene TRBV15, with D possibly TRBD1 on 5 matching bases. V was shortened by 3 bases and J by 4 bases, with 13 bases between the two germline ends. This CDR3 comprises 16 residues. The germline gives CDR1 LNHNV, CDR2 YYDKDF (reference sequence).

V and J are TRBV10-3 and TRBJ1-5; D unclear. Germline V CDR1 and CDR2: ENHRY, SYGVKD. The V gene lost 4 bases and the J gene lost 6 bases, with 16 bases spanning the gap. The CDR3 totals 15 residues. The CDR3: CAISASGFEAQPQHF. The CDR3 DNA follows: TGTGCCATCAGTGCGTCTGGATTTGAGGCTCAGCCCCAGCATTTT.

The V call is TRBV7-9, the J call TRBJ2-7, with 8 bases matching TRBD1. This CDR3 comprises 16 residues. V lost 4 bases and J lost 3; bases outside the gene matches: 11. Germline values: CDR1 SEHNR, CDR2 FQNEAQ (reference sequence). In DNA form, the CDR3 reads TGTGCCAGCAGCTCGCTTCGGACAGGGACGAACTACGAGCAGTACTTC. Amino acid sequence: CASSSLRTGTNYEQYF.

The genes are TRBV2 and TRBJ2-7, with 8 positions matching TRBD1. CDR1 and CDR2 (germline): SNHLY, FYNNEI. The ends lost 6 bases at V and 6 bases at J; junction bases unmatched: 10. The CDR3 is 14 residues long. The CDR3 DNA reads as TGTGCCAGCAGAGGCCGGGACAGGTCTGCCGAGCAGTACTTC. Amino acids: CASRGRDRSAEQYF.

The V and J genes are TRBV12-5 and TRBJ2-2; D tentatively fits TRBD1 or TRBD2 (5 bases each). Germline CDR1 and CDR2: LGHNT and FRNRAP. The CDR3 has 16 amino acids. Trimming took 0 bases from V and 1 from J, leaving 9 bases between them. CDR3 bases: TGTGCTAGTGGTTTGGTACTAGGACAGAACACCGGGGAGCTGTTTTTT. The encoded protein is CASGLVLGQNTGELFF.

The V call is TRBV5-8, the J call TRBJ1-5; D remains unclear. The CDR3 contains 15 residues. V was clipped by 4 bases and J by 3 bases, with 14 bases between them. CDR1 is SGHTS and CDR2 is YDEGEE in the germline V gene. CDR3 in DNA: TGTGCCAGCAGCCATGGACCCAATATCAATCAGCCCCAGCATTTT. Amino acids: CASSHGPNINQPQHF.

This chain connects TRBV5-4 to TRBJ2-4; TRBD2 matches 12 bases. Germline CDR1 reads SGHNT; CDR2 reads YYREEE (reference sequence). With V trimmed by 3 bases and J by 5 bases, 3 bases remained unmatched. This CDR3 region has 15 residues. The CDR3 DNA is TGTGCCAGCAGCTCGCGGACTAGCGGGGAAAACATTCAGTACTTC. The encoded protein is CASSSRTSGENIQYF. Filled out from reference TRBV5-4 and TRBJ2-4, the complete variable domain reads ETGVTQSPTHLIKTRGQQVTLRCSSQSGHNTVSWYQQALGQGPQFIFQYYREEENGRGNFPPRFSGLQFPNYSSELNVNALELDDSALYLCASSSRTSGENIQYFGAGTRLSVL.

The DNA for the CDR3 is TGTGCCAGCAGCCCCCCGGGCGGATCCACAGATACGCAGTATTTT. Protein: CASSPPGGSTDTQYF. The chain carries TRBV7-9 and TRBJ2-3, with D hard to call. This CDR3 has 15 residues. Germline V gives CDR1 SEHNR, CDR2 FQNEAQ (reference sequence). The germline V and J ends were trimmed by 5 bases and 2 bases, with 14 bases remaining between them.

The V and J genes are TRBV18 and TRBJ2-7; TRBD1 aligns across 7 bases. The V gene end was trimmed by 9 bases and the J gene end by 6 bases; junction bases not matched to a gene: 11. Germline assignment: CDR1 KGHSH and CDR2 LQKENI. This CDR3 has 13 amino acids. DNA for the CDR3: TGTGCCAGTATCAGGGACAGAGGCTCCGAGCAGTACTTC. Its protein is CASIRDRGSEQYF.

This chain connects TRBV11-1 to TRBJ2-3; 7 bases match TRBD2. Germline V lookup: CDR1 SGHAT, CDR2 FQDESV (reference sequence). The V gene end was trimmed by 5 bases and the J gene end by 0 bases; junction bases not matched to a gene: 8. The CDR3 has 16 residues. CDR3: CASSPASGSSTDTQYF. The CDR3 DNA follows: TGTGCCAGCAGCCCAGCTAGCGGATCGAGCACAGATACGCAGTATTTT.

In DNA form, the CDR3 reads TGCGCCAGCAGCCCACGGACTAGCGGGGGCACAGATACGCAGTATTTT. This sequence encodes CASSPRTSGGTDTQYF. The chain joins TRBV5-1 to TRBJ2-3; 12 nucleotides agree with TRBD2. The germline CDR1 and CDR2 sequences are SGHRS and YFSETQ. This CDR3 region has 16 residues. Losses at the gene ends were 4 bases for V and 1 base for J; bases not matched to a gene: 4.

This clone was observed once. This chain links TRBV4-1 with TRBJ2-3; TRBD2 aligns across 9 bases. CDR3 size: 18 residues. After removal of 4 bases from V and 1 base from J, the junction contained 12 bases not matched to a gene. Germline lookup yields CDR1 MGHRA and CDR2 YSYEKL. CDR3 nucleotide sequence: TGCGCCAGCAGCCCCACTACGAGCGGGGGGACTCGCACAGATACGCAGTATTTT. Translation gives CASSPTTSGGTRTDTQYF.

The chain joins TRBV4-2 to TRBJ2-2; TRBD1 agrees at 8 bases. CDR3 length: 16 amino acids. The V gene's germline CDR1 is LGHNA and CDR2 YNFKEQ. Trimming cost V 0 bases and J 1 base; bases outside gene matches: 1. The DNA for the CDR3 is TGTGCCAGCAGCCAAGATGACAGGGGGAACACCGGGGAGCTGTTTTTT. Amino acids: CASSQDDRGNTGELFF.

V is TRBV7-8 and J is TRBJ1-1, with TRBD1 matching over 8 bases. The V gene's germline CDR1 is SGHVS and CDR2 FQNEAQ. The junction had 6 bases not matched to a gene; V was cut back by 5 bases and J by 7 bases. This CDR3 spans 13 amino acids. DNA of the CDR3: TGTGCCAGCAGCCCATGGACAGGGAATGAAGCTTTCTTT. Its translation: CASSPWTGNEAFF.

The CDR3 is CASSPLTGGAFF. The CDR3 coding sequence is TGTGCCAGCAGTCCCCTGACCGGGGGAGCTTTCTTT. This sequence joins TRBV28 and TRBJ1-1, with a weak D call TRBD1 (5 bases). The germline V gene encodes CDR1 MDHEN and CDR2 SYDVKM. This CDR3 comprises 12 residues. The germline V and J ends were trimmed by 5 bases and 10 bases, with 14 bases remaining between them.

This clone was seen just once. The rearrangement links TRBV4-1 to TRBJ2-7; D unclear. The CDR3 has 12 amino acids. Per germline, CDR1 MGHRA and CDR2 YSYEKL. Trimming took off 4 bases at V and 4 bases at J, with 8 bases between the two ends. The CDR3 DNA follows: TGCGCCAGCAGCCTACCCTCTTACGAGCAGTACTTC. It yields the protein CASSLPSYEQYF.

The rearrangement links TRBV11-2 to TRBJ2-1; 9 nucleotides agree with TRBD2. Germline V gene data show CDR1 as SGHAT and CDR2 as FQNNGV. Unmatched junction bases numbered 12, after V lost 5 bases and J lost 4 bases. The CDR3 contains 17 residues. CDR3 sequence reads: CASSPNTKRGAYNEQFF. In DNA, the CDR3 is TGTGCCAGCAGCCCAAACACAAAGCGGGGGGCTTACAATGAGCAGTTCTTC.

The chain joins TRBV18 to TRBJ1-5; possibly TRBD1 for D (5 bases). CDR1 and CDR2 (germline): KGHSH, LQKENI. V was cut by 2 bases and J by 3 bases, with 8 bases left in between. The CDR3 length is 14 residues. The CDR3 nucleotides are TGTGCCAGCTCACCAGGGGCAGACAATCAGCCCCAGCATTTT. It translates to CASSPGADNQPQHF.

CDR3 amino acids: CASSWKPPQGSSYEQYF. The DNA for the CDR3 is TGTGCCAGCAGTTGGAAACCCCCCCAAGGTAGTTCCTACGAGCAGTACTTC. V is TRBV27 and J is TRBJ2-7; D gene unclear. Germline values: CDR1 MNHEY, CDR2 SMNVEV (reference sequence). The CDR3 length is 17 residues. V shed 4 bases and J shed 1 base, with 20 bases lying between them.